This T cell receptor beta chain was retrieved from a study of OX40 agonist ivuxolimab in advanced cancers. Study conclusions and caveats: In general, CD8+ T cells held more expanded clones than CD4+ did, on average. CD4+ and CD8+ blood T cells expanded clonally by week 6 at 0.1 to 3.0 mg/kg.

Of note for this clone: What it binds is not known.

Autoimmune disease history or systemic immunosuppression led to patients being barred. Sequenced by immunoSEQ multiplex PCR; TCRdb stores in-frame clones only, minus some. The sample lists 100,000 to 150,000 clones, about 90% occurring once. Germline CDR1 reads SGHNT; CDR2 reads YYREEE (reference sequence). The CDR3 extends over 19 amino acids. Trimming shortened V by 0 bases and J by 2 bases, and 20 bases separated the two germline ends. The receptor's source is an adult with an advanced solid tumor such as melanoma, head and neck, liver or kidney cancer. The V gene is TRBV5-4, the J gene TRBJ2-2, with D perhaps matching TRBD1 (6 bases). The sample consisted of CD4+ or CD8+ T cells sorted from blood, taken in a trial of the OX40 agonist ivuxolimab. The CDR3 DNA is TGTGCCAGCAGCTTGGGGGTTCAGGGGACACCTTTAAACACCGGGGAGCTGTTTTTT. Amino acid sequence: CASSLGVQGTPLNTGELFF.